This T cell receptor beta chain comes out of a study of blood T cell repertoires in COVID-19. Study-level information: The United States, Italy and Spain were the sources of the acute and convalescent COVID-19 samples.

Data came from immunoSEQ multiplex PCR; TCRdb stores just in-frame clones and leaves some out. The sample lists about 130,000 clones, 86% occurring once. Germline V CDR1 and CDR2: MDHEN, SYDVKM. This CDR3 contains 12 residues. Trimming stripped 6 bases from V and 1 base from J, with 6 bases between. The TCR originated in a human donor in a cohort sampled during active COVID-19. The chain combines TRBV28 with TRBJ1-1; TRBD1 might be the D (5 bases). Sequencing input: peripheral blood. The chain's CDR3 is CASRGQNTEAFF. CDR3 bases: TGTGCCAGCAGAGGACAGAACACTGAAGCTTTCTTT. Drawing the rest from reference TRBV28 and TRBJ1-1, the complete variable domain is DVKVTQSSRYLVKRTGEKVFLECVQDMDHENMFWYRQDPGLGLRLIYFSYDVKMKEKGDIPEGYSVSREKKERFSLILESASTNQTSMYLCASRGQNTEAFFGQGTRLTVV.